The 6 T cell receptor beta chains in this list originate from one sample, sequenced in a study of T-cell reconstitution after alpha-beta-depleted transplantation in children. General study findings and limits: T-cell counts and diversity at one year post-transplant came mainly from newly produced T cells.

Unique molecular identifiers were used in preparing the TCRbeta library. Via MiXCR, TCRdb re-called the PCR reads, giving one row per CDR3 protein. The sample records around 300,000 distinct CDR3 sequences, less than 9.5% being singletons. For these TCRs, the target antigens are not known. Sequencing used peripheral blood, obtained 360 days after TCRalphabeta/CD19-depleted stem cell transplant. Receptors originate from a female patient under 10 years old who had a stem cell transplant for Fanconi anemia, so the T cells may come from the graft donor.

CDR3 in DNA: TGTGCCAGCAGCCAAGTCGACAGGGCTTCACCCCTCCACTTT. Protein: CASSQVDRASPLHF. This chain uses TRBV14 with TRBJ1-6, with 7 bases matching TRBD1. Looked up from germline, CDR1 is SGHDN and CDR2 is FVKESK. This CDR3 has 14 residues. Trimming took 1 base from V and 9 from J; bases not matched to a gene: 3.

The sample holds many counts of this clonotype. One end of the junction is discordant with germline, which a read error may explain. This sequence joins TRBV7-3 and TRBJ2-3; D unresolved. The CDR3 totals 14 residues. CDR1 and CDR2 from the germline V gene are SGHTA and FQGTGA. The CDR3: CASSLDSSTDTQYF. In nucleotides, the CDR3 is TGCGCCAGCAGCTTGGATTCTAGCACAGATACGCAGTATTTT.

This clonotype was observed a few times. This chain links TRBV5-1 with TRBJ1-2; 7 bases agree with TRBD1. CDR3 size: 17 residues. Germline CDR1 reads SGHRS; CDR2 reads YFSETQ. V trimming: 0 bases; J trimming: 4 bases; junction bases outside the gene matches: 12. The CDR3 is CASSLGDSYIPPYGYTF. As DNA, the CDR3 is TGCGCCAGCAGCTTGGGGGACAGCTATATACCTCCCTATGGCTACACCTTC.

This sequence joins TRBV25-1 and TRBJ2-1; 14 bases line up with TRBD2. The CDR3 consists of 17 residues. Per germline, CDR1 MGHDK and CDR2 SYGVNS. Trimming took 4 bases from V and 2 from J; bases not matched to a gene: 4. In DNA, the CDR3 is TGTGCCAGCAGTGCGGGACTAGCGGGAGCCCCCTACAATGAGCAGTTCTTC. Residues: CASSAGLAGAPYNEQFF.

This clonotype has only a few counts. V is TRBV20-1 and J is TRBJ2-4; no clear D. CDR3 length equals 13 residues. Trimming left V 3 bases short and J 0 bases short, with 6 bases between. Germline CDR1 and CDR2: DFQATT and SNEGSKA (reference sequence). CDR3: CSASGRAKNIQYF. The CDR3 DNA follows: TGCAGTGCTAGTGGCAGAGCCAAAAACATTCAGTACTTC.

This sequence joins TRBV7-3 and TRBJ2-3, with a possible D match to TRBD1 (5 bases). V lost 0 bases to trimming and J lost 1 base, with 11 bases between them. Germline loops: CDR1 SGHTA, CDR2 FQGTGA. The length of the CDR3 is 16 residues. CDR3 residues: CASSLTAGQGTDTQYF. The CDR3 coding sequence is TGTGCCAGCAGCTTAACGGCAGGGCAAGGCACAGATACGCAGTATTTT.